This T cell receptor (beta chain) emerged from a study of blood T cells in healthy people across ages. Whole-study results and caveats: The CMV status of each donor remained undetermined, and this could have confounded shifts in expanded clonotypes.

In the case of this clonotype: Antigen specificity is unknown.

The CDR3 length is 16 residues. The germline V gene encodes CDR1 ENHRY and CDR2 SYGVKD. A J-beta primer mix and a sample-barcoded 5' primer were used in a second PCR of about 7 to 12 cycles. The authors tagged each cDNA molecule using a template-switch adaptor with 12 random nucleotides. TCRdb itself ran the 5' RACE reads through MiXCR, one entry per CDR3 protein. The table has hundreds of thousands of distinct CDR3 sequences, 52% seen once. Peripheral blood from each donor was collected in a volume of 8.5 to 10 milliliters. Isolation yielded PBMCs, at least 6.5 million per sample, in every case. The receptor was derived from a woman aged 80 or older in good health. Sequencing was performed on blood. This chain uses TRBV10-3 with TRBJ2-1; 7 positions agree with TRBD2. Matching the DNA end better, TRBJ2-7 makes the J call doubtful. As DNA, the CDR3 is TGTGCCATCAGTAAACCTGCTAGCGGCTCCTACAATGAGCAGTACTTC. The encoded protein is CAISKPASGSYNEQYF.